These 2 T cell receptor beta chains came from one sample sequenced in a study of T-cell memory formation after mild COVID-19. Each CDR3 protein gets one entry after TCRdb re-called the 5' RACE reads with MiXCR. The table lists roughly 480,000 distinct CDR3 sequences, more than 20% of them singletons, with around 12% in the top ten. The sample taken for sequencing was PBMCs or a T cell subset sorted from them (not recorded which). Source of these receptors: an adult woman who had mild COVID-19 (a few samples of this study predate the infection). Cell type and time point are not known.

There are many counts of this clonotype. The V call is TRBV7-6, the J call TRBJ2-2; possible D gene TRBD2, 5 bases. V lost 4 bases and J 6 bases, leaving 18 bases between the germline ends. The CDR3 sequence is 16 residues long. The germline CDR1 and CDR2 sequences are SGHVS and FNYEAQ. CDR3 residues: CASSYDPGNRAGELFF. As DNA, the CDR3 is TGTGCCAGCAGCTACGACCCGGGGAACCGGGCCGGGGAGCTGTTTTTT.

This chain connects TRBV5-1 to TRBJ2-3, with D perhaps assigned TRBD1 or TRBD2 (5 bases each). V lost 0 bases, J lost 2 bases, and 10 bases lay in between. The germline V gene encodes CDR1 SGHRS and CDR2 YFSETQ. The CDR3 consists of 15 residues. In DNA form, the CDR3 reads TGCGCCAGCAGCTTGGTGGGGACCCCCACAGATACGCAGTATTTT. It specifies CASSLVGTPTDTQYF.